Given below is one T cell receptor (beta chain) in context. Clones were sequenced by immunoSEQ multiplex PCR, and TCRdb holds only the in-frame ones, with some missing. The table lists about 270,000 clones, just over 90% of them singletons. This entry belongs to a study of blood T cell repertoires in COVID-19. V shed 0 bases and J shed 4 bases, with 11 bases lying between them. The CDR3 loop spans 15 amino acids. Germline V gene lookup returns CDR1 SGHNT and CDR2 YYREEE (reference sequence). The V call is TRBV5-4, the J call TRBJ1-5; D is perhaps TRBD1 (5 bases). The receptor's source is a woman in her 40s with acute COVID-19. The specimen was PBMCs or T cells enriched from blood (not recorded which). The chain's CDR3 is CASSLGPGGNQPQHF. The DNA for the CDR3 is TGTGCCAGCAGCTTGGGTCCCGGGGGAAATCAGCCCCAGCATTTT. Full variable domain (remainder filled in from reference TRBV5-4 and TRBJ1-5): ETGVTQSPTHLIKTRGQQVTLRCSSQSGHNTVSWYQQALGQGPQFIFQYYREEENGRGNFPPRFSGLQFPNYSSELNVNALELDDSALYLCASSLGPGGNQPQHFGDGTRLSIL.